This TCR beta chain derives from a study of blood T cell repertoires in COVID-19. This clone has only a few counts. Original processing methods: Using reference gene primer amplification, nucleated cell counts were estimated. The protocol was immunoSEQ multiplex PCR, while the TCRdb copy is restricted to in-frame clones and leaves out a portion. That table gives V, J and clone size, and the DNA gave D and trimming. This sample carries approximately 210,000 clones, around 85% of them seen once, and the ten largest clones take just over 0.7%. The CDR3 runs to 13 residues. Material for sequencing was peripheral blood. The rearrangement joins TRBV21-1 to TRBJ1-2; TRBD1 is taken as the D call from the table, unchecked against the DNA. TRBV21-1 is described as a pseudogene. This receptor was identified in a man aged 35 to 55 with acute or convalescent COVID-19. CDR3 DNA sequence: TGTGCCAGCAGCAAAGAGGACAGCTATGGCTACACCTTC. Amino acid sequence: CASSKEDSYGYTF.